These T cell receptor beta chains were read from a single sample in a study of shared clonotypes between healthy human individuals. The protocol was immunoSEQ multiplex PCR, while the TCRdb copy is restricted to in-frame clones and leaves out a portion. The sample has roughly 500,000 clones; about 85% are singletons. What was sequenced was PBMCs. All receptors derive from a woman in her 40s in good health. Some clones in this sample may be carry-over from other donors' samples. CDR3s include the opening cysteine and the closing phenylalanine or tryptophan. The D gene is left open where the match is weak. Size is omitted from some rows. Given values are once, few, many or a class for expanded clones.

d_call j_call v_call clone_size cdr3_nt cdr3_aa
TRBD1 TRBJ1-2 TRBV6-5 once TGTGCCAGCAGTCCCACAGGGGGCCACCCGGGTGGCTACACCTTC CASSPTGGHPGGYTF
NA TRBJ1-2 TRBV2 once TGTGCCAGCAAAAGGGTGGACTATGGCTACACCTTC CASKRVDYGYTF
TRBD1 TRBJ2-7 TRBV5-1 NA TGCGCCAGCAGCTCCCCGGGACAGCCAACCTACGAGCAGTACTTC CASSSPGQPTYEQYF
NA TRBJ1-2 TRBV29-1 many TGCAGCGTTGACATTGCGGGTACAGGCGGCTACACCTTC CSVDIAGTGGYTF
NA TRBJ1-1 TRBV30 NA TGTGCCTGGAGTGAGATAGCGGAGACTGAAGCCTTATTT CAWSEIAETEALF
NA TRBJ2-1 TRBV7-6 NA TGTGCCAGCAGCTTCCCGGGACCGGACAATGAGCAGTTCTTC CASSFPGPDNEQFF
TRBD1 TRBJ2-4 TRBV7-2 NA TGTGCCAGCAGCTTCGGACAGGGAGCGGGTGCCAAAAACATTCAGTACTTC CASSFGQGAGAKNIQYF
NA TRBJ2-3 TRBV5-1 NA TGCGCCAGCAGCTTGGGAGAAGATACGCAGTATTTT CASSLGEDTQYF
NA TRBJ1-4 TRBV6-1 once TGTGCCAGCAGTGAAGCTAAGGGGGGGGTGTTTTTT CASSEAKGGVFF
NA TRBJ2-1 TRBV27 NA TGTGCCAGCAGTTTATCGGGAGGTACCTACAATGAGCAGTTCTTC CASSLSGGTYNEQFF
TRBD2 TRBJ2-1 TRBV9 NA TGTGCCAGCAGCGTAGGGAGTAGCGGGATCTACAATGAGCAGTTCTTC CASSVGSSGIYNEQFF
TRBD2 TRBJ2-5 TRBV5-4 NA TGTGCCAGCAGCCGAGCGGGAGCAACAGAGACCCAGTACTTC CASSRAGATETQYF
TRBD2 TRBJ2-7 TRBV18 NA TGTGCCAGCTCATCCTCCGGGACTAGTGTCGAGCAGTACTTC CASSSSGTSVEQYF
NA TRBJ1-4 TRBV30 NA TGTGCCTGGAGTGCACAGGGTAATGAAAAACTGTTTTTT CAWSAQGNEKLFF
NA TRBJ1-2 TRBV19 NA TGTGCCAGTAGTATACAACAGGATCTCGTCTATGGCTACACCTTC CASSIQQDLVYGYTF
NA TRBJ1-5 TRBV7-2 few TGTGCCAGCAGCTTAGAGGGAATTGGGGCGGATCAGCCCCAGCATTTT CASSLEGIGADQPQHF
NA TRBJ1-5 TRBV18 NA TGTGCCAGCTCACCTACGGGGGCCGTTACCCAGCCCCAGCATTTT CASSPTGAVTQPQHF
NA TRBJ2-1 TRBV10-3 NA TGTGCCATCAGTGCAGGTGAAAATGAGCAGTTCTTC CAISAGENEQFF
NA TRBJ2-7 TRBV20-1 NA TGCAGTGCCCCCGACTACCACGAGCAGTACTTC CSAPDYHEQYF
TRBD1 TRBJ1-1 TRBV7-9 NA TGTGCCAGCAGCTCTTCGACAGGGCGGCAGACTGAAGCTTTCTTT CASSSSTGRQTEAFF
TRBD2 TRBJ2-1 TRBV29-1 NA TGCAGCGCCGCGGGACTAGGTCTCTATGAGCAGTTCTTC CSAAGLGLYEQFF
NA TRBJ2-3 TRBV2 once TGTGCCAGCAACCCCACATCCAGCACAGATACGCAGTATTTT CASNPTSSTDTQYF
NA TRBJ2-1 TRBV19 many TGTGCCAGTAGGCAGGCGAGCCAATACAATGAGCAGTTCTTC CASRQASQYNEQFF
TRBD2 TRBJ2-3 TRBV4-2 NA TGTGCCAGCAGCCAAGAGGGACTAGCAACTAGCACAGATACGCAGTATTTT CASSQEGLATSTDTQYF
NA TRBJ2-7 TRBV30 NA TGTGCCTGGAGTGTACAAGGAGGGGGCTACGAGCAGTACTTC CAWSVQGGGYEQYF
NA TRBJ2-7 TRBV6-5 NA TGTGCCAGCAGTTATAGGGGACAAAGATACGAGCAGTACTTC CASSYRGQRYEQYF
TRBD2 TRBJ2-1 TRBV30 few TGTGCCTGGAGTGAGGCGGGGGGTTCCTACAATGAGCAGTTCTTC CAWSEAGGSYNEQFF
NA TRBJ1-5 TRBV5-8 NA TGTGCCAGCAGCCTGACAGCGGGCAATCAGCCCCAGCATTTT CASSLTAGNQPQHF
TRBD2 TRBJ2-5 TRBV5-4 NA TGTGCCAGCAGCTCAGGACTAGCGCAAGAGACCCAGTACTTC CASSSGLAQETQYF
NA TRBJ1-2 TRBV18 NA TGTGCCAGCTCCCCTAACGGGCGATCCACTAACTATGGCTACACCTTC CASSPNGRSTNYGYTF
NA TRBJ2-2 TRBV11-3 NA TGTGCCAGCAGCCCCAGCGCGAACACCGGGGAGCTGTTTTTT CASSPSANTGELFF
NA TRBJ1-4 TRBV28 NA TGTGCCAGCAGTTTATGGTCACAGGGTTCTGAAAAACTGTTTTTT CASSLWSQGSEKLFF
TRBD1 TRBJ2-7 TRBV10-3 NA TGTGCCATCAGTGATTCACAGGGGGACTACGAGCAGTACTTC CAISDSQGDYEQYF
NA TRBJ1-4 TRBV7-2 NA TGTGCCAGCAGCTTAGGGGGTGGGGCTGAAAAACTGTTTTTT CASSLGGGAEKLFF
TRBD2 TRBJ2-1 TRBV9 NA TGTGCCAGCAGCCTTACTAGCGGGGGGTACAATGAGCAGTTCTTC CASSLTSGGYNEQFF
NA TRBJ2-7 TRBV6-5 NA TGTGCCAGCAGTTACAGGGGTCTGGACACGGGTTCCGAGCAGTACTTC CASSYRGLDTGSEQYF
NA TRBJ1-1 TRBV27 NA TGTGCCAGCAGTTTGCTAGACAGTCGCACTGAAGCTTTCTTT CASSLLDSRTEAFF
TRBD1 TRBJ1-1 TRBV2 NA TGTGCCAGCAATAGGGACAGCCCTGAAGCTTTCTTT CASNRDSPEAFF
NA TRBJ2-5 TRBV18 NA TGTGCCAGCTCACGTTCAGGGCTGCAAGAGACCCAGTACTTC CASSRSGLQETQYF
NA TRBJ2-3 TRBV4-3 once TGCGCCAGCAGCCGCGGTGGCGGGATCACAGATACGCAGTATTTT CASSRGGGITDTQYF
TRBD2 TRBJ2-1 TRBV7-9 NA TGTGCCAGCAGAGGGACTAGCGGGAGGGACTCCTACAATGAGCAGTTCTTC CASRGTSGRDSYNEQFF
NA TRBJ1-6 TRBV28 NA TGTGCCAGCACTGGGGCCACCGGGGTCTCCTATAATTCACCCCTCCACTTT CASTGATGVSYNSPLHF
NA TRBJ2-7 TRBV5-1 NA TGCGCCAGCAGCTTGGACCGTCCTTACGAGCAGTACTTC CASSLDRPYEQYF
NA TRBJ2-7 TRBV6-5 NA TGTGCCAGCAGCCCTACAGGGTATGGTTCCGACGAGCAGTACTTC CASSPTGYGSDEQYF
NA TRBJ1-4 TRBV4-1 NA TGCGCCAGCAGCCAAGTGGTTGGGGAAAAACTGTTTTTT CASSQVVGEKLFF
TRBD1 TRBJ1-5 TRBV29-1 NA TGCAGCGTTGGGACAGGGGGTGGTCAGCCCCAGCATTTT CSVGTGGGQPQHF
NA TRBJ2-7 TRBV19 NA TGTGCCAGTAGCGCAAGGGGGGGTCTCTACGAGCAGTACTTC CASSARGGLYEQYF
TRBD1 TRBJ2-7 TRBV6-1 NA TGTGCCAGCAAATCAGGACAGGTCCACGCCGAGCAGTACTTC CASKSGQVHAEQYF
NA TRBJ2-7 TRBV2 once TGTGCCAGCAGTGCCCAGGATGGTTACGAGCAGTACTTC CASSAQDGYEQYF
NA TRBJ1-2 TRBV5-6 NA TGTGCCAGCAGCTCCCTCGGCAGGGGCTATGGCTACACCTTC CASSSLGRGYGYTF
NA TRBJ1-4 TRBV6-6 NA TGTGCCACCCAAAGGGGCCCGGGGGTTGAAAAACTGTTTTTT CATQRGPGVEKLFF
NA TRBJ1-5 TRBV4-2 NA TGTGCCAGCAGCCAAGAGGCAGGACATGATCAGCCCCAGCATTTT CASSQEAGHDQPQHF
NA TRBJ1-2 TRBV5-1 NA TGCGCCAGCAGCCTCGAGTTACAGGGAAAAGGCTACACCTTC CASSLELQGKGYTF